The present T cell receptor (beta chain) was sequenced within a study of blood T cell repertoires in COVID-19. About the study: There were acute and convalescent COVID-19 samples, and they came from the United States, Italy and Spain. PBMCs, B-cell-depleted T cells, or T cells were the source of the cDNA or gDNA that made up the material.

Germline V gene sequence: CDR1 SGHAT, CDR2 FQNNGV. V gave up 4 bases and J gave up 7 bases; unmatched junction bases: 14. This CDR3 spans 16 amino acids. Per the original methods: By means of reference gene primer amplification, nucleated cell counts were estimated. Only in-frame clones appear in the TCRdb table, and some are missing; sequencing was by immunoSEQ multiplex PCR. That table gives V, J and clone size, and the DNA gave D and trimming. The data contain about 110,000 clones, about 90% of them seen just once; the ten biggest clones take up roughly 1.2%. Material for sequencing was peripheral blood. The chain carries TRBV11-2 and TRBJ1-1; 8 nucleotides align to TRBD1. This sequence originates from a woman aged 25 to 39 with acute or convalescent COVID-19. Written as DNA, the CDR3 is TGTGCCAGCAGCTCCCGGAGCATAGGACAGGGTAATGAAGCTTTCTTT. Its translation: CASSSRSIGQGNEAFF.